This T cell receptor beta chain originates from a study of T cell repertoires in cytomegalovirus infection (dated by TCRdb to about 2019). About the study as a whole: Because public TCR beta signatures pointed to carriage of CMV infection together with the matching HLA type, the HLA type of each donor mattered for the analysis.

Data came from an Illumina HiSeq 1500. The public reads were quality trimmed at Q25 with fastp and then assembled into clones with MiXCR by TCRdb, keeping productive beta chains. Every CDR3 protein is listed once, alongside the most common genes and DNA of its rows. Across this sample there are hundreds of thousands of distinct CDR3 sequences, with about 17% seen only once. Together, the top ten hold more than 10% of the sample. In its sample, this clonotype was seen many times. No antigen is known for it. No clone much larger than this one lies a single base away; base qualities are absent. From the cysteine through the phenylalanine, the CDR3 covers 12 amino acids. The DNA shown is the 36-base CDR3, in frame from base 1. The germline V gene encodes CDR1 SNHLY and CDR2 FYNNEI. V ends up 5 bases short and J 9 bases short, with an unmatched junction base count of 7. Study-level results and caveats: Carriers of CMV infection plus the relevant HLA type were discriminated by the cumulative frequency of public TCR beta family members in the study cohort and in an independent approximately 350-donor cohort. The ex vivo response was dominated by HLA-C-restricted CMV-specific TCR beta clonotypes, and the single most frequent clonotype in two of eight donors was supplied by these HLA-C-restricted clonotypes.

Sequenced input: PBMCs. The TCR comes from a human donor in good health (CMV status not recorded). Some clones in this sample may be carry-over from other donors' samples. In this chain, TRBV2 is recombined with TRBJ2-7, with 7 central nucleotides matching TRBD1. The DNA sequence is as follows: TGTGCCAGCAGTATTACAGGGGTCGTGCAGTACTTC. Its product reads: CASSITGVVQYF. The CDR3 plus the reference TRBV2 and TRBJ2-7 genes for the other parts give the full variable domain: EPEVTQTPSHQVTQMGQEVILRCVPISNHLYFYWYRQILGQKVEFLVSFYNNEISEKSEIFDDQFSVERPDGSNFTLKIRSTKLEDSAMYFCASSITGVVQYFGPGTRLTVT.